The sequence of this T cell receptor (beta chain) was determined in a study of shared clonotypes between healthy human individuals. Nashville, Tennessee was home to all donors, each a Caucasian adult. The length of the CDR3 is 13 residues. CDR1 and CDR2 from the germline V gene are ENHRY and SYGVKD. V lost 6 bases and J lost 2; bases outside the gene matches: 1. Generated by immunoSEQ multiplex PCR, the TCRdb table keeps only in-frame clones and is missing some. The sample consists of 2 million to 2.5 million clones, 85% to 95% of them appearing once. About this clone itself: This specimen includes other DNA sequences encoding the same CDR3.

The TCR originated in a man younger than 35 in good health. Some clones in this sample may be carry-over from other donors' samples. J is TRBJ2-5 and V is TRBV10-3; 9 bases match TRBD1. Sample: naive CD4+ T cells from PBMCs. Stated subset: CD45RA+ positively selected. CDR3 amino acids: CAIRGQGQETQYF. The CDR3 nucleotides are TGTGCCATCAGGGGACAGGGACAAGAGACCCAGTACTTC.